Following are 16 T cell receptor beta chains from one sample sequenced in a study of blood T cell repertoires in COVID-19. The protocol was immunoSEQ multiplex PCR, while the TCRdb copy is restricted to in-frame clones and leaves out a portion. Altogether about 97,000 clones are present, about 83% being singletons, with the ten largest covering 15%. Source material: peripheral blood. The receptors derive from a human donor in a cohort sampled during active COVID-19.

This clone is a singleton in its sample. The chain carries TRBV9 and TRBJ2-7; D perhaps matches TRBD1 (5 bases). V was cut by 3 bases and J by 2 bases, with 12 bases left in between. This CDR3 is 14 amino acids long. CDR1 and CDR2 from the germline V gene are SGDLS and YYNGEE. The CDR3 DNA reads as TGTGCCAGCAGCGCAACTCAGGGTCCCTACGAGCAGTACTTC. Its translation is CASSATQGPYEQYF.

CDR3 region: CASSVGTSGRGDTQYF. DNA for the CDR3: TGTGCCAGCAGCGTAGGGACTAGCGGGAGGGGAGATACGCAGTATTTT. The genes are TRBV9 and TRBJ2-3; 15 bases line up with TRBD2. Germline trimming cut 0 bases from V and 5 bases from J; bases unmatched to any gene: 1. CDR3 length: 16 residues. Germline CDR1 reads SGDLS; CDR2 reads YYNGEE.

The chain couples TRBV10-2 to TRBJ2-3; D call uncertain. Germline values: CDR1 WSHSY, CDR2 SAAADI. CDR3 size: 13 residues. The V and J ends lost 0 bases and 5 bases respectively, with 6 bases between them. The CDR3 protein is CASSESTRDTQYF. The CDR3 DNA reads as TGCGCCAGCAGTGAGTCGACTCGAGATACGCAGTATTTT.

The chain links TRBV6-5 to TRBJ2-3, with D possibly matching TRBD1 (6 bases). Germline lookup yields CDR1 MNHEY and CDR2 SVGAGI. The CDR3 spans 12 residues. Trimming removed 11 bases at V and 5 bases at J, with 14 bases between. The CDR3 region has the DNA TGTGCCTCCTCAGGGGCGGGAGATACGCAGTATTTT. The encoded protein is CASSGAGDTQYF.

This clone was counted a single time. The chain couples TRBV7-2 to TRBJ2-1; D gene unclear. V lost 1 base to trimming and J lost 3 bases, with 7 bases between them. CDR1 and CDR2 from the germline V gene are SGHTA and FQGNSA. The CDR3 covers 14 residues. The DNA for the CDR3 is TGTGCCAGCAGCTTAGACGGAGTCTACAATGAGCAGTTCTTC. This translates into CASSLDGVYNEQFF.

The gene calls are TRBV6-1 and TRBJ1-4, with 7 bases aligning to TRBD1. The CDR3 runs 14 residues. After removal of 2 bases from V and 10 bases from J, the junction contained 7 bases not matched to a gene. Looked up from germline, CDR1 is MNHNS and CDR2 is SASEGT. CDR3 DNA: TGTGCCAGCAGTGAAACGAGGACAGGCGGAAAACTGTTTTTT. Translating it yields CASSETRTGGKLFF.

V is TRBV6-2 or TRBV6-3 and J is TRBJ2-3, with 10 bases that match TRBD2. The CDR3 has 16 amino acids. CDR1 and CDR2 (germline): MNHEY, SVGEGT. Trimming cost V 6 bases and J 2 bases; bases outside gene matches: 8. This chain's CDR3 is CASSGLAELITDTQYF. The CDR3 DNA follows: TGTGCCAGCAGCGGACTAGCGGAGCTAATCACAGATACGCAGTATTTT.

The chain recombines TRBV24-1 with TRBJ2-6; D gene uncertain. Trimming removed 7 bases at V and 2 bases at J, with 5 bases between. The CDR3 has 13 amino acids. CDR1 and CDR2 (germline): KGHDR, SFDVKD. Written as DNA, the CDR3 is TGTGCCACCAGCCTTCCTGGGGCCAACGTCCTGACTTTC. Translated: CATSLPGANVLTF.

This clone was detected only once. CDR3 protein: CASSDIGQNSYEQYF. CDR3 nucleotides: TGTGCCAGCAGTGACATCGGACAGAACTCCTACGAGCAGTACTTC. The chain carries TRBV6-4 and TRBJ2-7, with D maybe TRBD1 (6 bases). Trimming left V 2 bases short and J 0 bases short, with 11 bases between. The CDR3 runs to 15 residues. Germline V lookup: CDR1 MRHNA, CDR2 SNTAGT.

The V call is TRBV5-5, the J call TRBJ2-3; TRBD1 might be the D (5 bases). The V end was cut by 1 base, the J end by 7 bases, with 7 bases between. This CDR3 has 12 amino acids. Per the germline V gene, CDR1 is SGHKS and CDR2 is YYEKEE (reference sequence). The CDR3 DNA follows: TGTGCCAGCAGCTTGCCGGACAATACGCAGTATTTT. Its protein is CASSLPDNTQYF.

CDR3 sequence: CASTQRLQGARTEAFF. The CDR3 DNA follows: TGTGCCAGCACCCAGCGGTTGCAGGGGGCGCGAACTGAAGCTTTCTTT. The rearrangement links TRBV6-6 to TRBJ1-1, with 8 nucleotides matching TRBD1. Germline CDR1 is MNHNY and CDR2 is SVGAGI (reference sequence). Unmatched junction bases numbered 15, after V lost 7 bases and J lost 5 bases. The CDR3 is 16 residues long.

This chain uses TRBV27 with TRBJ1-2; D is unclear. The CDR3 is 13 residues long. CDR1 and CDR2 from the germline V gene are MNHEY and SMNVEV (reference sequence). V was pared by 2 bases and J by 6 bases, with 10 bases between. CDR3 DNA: TGTGCCAGCAGTTTAAGCGCATATAATGGCTACACCTTC. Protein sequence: CASSLSAYNGYTF.

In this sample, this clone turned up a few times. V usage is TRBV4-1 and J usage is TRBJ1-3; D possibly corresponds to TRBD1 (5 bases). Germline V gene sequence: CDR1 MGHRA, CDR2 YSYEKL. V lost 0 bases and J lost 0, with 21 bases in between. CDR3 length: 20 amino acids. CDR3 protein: CASSQERLPGDWISGNTIYF. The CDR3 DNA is TGCGCCAGCAGCCAAGAAAGGTTGCCGGGGGACTGGATCTCTGGAAACACCATATATTTT.

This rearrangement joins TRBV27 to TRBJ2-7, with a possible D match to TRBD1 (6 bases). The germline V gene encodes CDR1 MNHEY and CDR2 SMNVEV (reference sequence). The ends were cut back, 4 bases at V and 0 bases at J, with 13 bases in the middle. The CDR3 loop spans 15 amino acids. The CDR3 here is CASSWTADSSYEQYF. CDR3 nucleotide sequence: TGTGCCAGCAGTTGGACAGCGGATAGCTCCTACGAGCAGTACTTC.

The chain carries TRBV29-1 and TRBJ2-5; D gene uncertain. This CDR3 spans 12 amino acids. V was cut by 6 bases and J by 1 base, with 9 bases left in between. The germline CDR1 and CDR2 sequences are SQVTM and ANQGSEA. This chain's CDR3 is CSVSQSQETQYF. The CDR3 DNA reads TGCAGCGTCTCCCAGTCCCAAGAGACCCAGTACTTC.

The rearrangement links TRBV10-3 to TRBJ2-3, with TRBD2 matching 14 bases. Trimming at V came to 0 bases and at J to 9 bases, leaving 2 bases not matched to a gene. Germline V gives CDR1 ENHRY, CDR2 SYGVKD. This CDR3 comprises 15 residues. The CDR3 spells CAISESGTSGSTQYF. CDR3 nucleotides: TGTGCCATCAGTGAGTCGGGGACTAGCGGGAGCACGCAGTATTTT.